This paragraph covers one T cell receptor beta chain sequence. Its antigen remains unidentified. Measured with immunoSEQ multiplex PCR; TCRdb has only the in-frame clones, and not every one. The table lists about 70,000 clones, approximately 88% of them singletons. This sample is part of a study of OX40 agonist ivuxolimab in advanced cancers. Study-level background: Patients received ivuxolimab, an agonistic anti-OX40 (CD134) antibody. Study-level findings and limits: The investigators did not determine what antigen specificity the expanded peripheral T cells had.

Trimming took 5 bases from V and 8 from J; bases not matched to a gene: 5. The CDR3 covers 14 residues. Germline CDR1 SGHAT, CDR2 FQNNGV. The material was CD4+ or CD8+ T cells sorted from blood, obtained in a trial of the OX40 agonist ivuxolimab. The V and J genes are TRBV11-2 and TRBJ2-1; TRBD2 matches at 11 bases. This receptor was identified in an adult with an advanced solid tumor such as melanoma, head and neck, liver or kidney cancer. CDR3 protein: CASSPPGLADEQFF. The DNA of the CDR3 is TGTGCCAGCAGCCCCCCGGGACTAGCGGATGAGCAGTTCTTC.